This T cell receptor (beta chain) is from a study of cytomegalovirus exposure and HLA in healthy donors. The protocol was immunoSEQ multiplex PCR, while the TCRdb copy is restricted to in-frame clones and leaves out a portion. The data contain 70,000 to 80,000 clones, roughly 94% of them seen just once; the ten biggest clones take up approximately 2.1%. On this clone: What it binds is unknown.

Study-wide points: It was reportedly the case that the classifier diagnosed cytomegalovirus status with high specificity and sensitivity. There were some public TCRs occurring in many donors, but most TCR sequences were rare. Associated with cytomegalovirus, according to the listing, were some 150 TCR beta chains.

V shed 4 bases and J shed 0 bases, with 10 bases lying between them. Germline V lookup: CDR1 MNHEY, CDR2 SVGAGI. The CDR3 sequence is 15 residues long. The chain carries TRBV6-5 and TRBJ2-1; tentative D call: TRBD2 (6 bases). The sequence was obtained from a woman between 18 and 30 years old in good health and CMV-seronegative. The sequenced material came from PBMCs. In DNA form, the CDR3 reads TGTGCCAGCAGTTTTGCGGGACTCTCCTACAATGAGCAGTTCTTC. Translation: CASSFAGLSYNEQFF.